A selection of T cell receptor beta chains follows, all from one sample in a study of blood T cell repertoires in COVID-19. Assay: immunoSEQ multiplex PCR; the TCRdb copy retains only in-frame clones and omits some. This sample carries tens of thousands of clones, roughly 80% of them seen once, and the ten largest clones take roughly 5.8%. The sequencing sample was made of peripheral blood. These receptor sequences come from a human donor in a cohort sampled during active or convalescent COVID-19. Both conserved end residues are part of each CDR3. The D gene is left open where the match is weak. Only some rows state a clone size, as once, few, many or a class for expanded clones.

D	size	V	J	CDR3	DNA
TRBD1	few	TRBV6-6	TRBJ2-7	CASRTGTGSYEQYF	TGTGCCAGCAGGACCGGGACAGGGAGCTACGAGCAGTACTTC
TRBD1	.	TRBV7-3	TRBJ2-7	CASSPGQGPYEQYF	TGTGCCAGCAGCCCAGGACAGGGTCCCTACGAGCAGTACTTC
.	few	TRBV3-1/TRBV3-2	TRBJ1-6	CASSQEGAASPLHF	TGTGCCAGCAGCCAAGAAGGAGCCGCATCACCCCTCCACTTT
.	.	TRBV2	TRBJ2-6	CASSQTGPPSSGANVLTF	TGTGCCAGCAGCCAGACAGGTCCCCCCTCCTCTGGGGCCAACGTCCTGACTTTC
TRBD1	.	TRBV7-3	TRBJ2-7	CASSFRHLGQDNSYEQYF	TGTGCCAGCAGCTTCCGGCACCTGGGACAGGATAACTCCTACGAGCAGTACTTC
.	.	TRBV5-6	TRBJ2-7	CASSLRDGIDEQYF	TGTGCCAGCAGCTTACGCGACGGGATCGACGAGCAGTACTTC
.	.	TRBV4-3	TRBJ2-7	CASSQGLISYEQYF	TGCGCCAGCAGCCAAGGGCTGATCTCCTACGAGCAGTACTTC
TRBD2	once	TRBV28	TRBJ2-5	CASSRPSGGAWETQYF	TGTGCCAGCAGCCGACCGAGCGGGGGGGCATGGGAGACCCAGTACTTC
TRBD1	.	TRBV7-2	TRBJ1-3	CASSRTGEPGNTIYF	TGTGCCAGCAGCAGAACAGGGGAGCCTGGAAACACCATATATTTT
.	.	TRBV19	TRBJ1-6	CASSSFRARVDSPLHF	TGTGCCAGTAGTTCCTTCAGGGCCAGGGTTGATTCACCCCTCCACTTT
.	.	TRBV4-3	TRBJ2-1	CASSQEQGSYNEQFF	TGCGCCAGCAGCCAAGAACAGGGAAGCTACAATGAGCAGTTCTTC
TRBD2	.	TRBV7-8	TRBJ2-5	CASSFGASGGETQYF	TGTGCCAGCAGCTTCGGAGCTAGCGGGGGTGAGACCCAGTACTTC
.	.	TRBV15	TRBJ2-2	CATSGGPNTGELFF	TGTGCCACCAGCGGGGGCCCGAACACCGGGGAGCTGTTTTTT
.	.	TRBV11-3	TRBJ2-2	CASSLFQNTGELFF	TGTGCCAGCAGCTTATTCCAGAACACCGGGGAGCTGTTTTTT
.	few	TRBV7-2	TRBJ2-5	CASSPRRGRGDETQYF	TGTGCCAGCAGCCCGCGTCGGGGCAGGGGGGACGAGACCCAGTACTTC
TRBD1	.	TRBV4-3	TRBJ1-4	CASSQDTGRGRTTNEKLFF	TGCGCCAGCAGCCAAGATACCGGCAGGGGGCGTACAACTAATGAAAAACTGTTTTTT
.	.	TRBV19	TRBJ1-6	CASSIVGLSSYNSPLHF	TGTGCCAGTAGTATAGTCGGACTCAGCTCCTATAATTCACCCCTCCACTTT
.	.	TRBV5-6	TRBJ2-6	CASTLEGSGANVLTF	TGTGCCAGCACTCTTGAGGGTTCTGGGGCCAACGTCCTGACTTTC
.	few	TRBV6-1	TRBJ2-1	CASSDRNEQFF	TGTGCCAGCAGTGACCGCAATGAGCAGTTCTTC
TRBD1	.	TRBV5-1	TRBJ1-1	CASSPGQVYTEAFF	TGCGCCAGCAGCCCGGGACAGGTCTACACTGAAGCTTTCTTT
TRBD1	.	TRBV24-1	TRBJ2-2	CATSDDRDGGELFF	TGTGCCACCAGTGATGACAGGGACGGCGGGGAGCTGTTTTTT
TRBD1	.	TRBV27	TRBJ1-6	CASSLDRVSPLHF	TGTGCCAGCAGTTTGGACAGGGTTTCACCCCTCCACTTT
TRBD1	medium-sized	TRBV27	TRBJ1-2	CASSFADRVGYGYTF	TGTGCCAGCAGTTTCGCAGACAGGGTAGGATATGGCTACACCTTC
TRBD1	.	TRBV11-2	TRBJ2-7	CASRPSRDRGFNEQYF	TGTGCCAGCCGACCCTCCAGGGACAGGGGTTTCAACGAGCAGTACTTC
TRBD2	.	TRBV11-1	TRBJ2-1	CASSLAGTSGGGRNEQFF	TGTGCCAGCAGCTTAGCCGGGACTAGCGGGGGGGGCAGGAATGAGCAGTTCTTC
.	.	TRBV19	TRBJ1-2	CASRPVAVDGYTF	TGTGCCAGTAGGCCCGTGGCAGTTGATGGCTACACCTTC
.	.	TRBV4-3	TRBJ1-4	CASSHFHQHAGEKLFF	TGCGCCAGCAGCCACTTCCACCAGCATGCGGGTGAAAAACTGTTTTTT
TRBD1	.	TRBV9	TRBJ1-2	CASSDPTGYGGYTF	TGTGCCAGCAGCGACCCGACAGGGTATGGGGGCTACACCTTC
.	few	TRBV4-3	TRBJ1-2	CASSPPVGGEYGYTF	TGCGCCAGCAGCCCCCCGGTGGGGGGGGAATATGGCTACACCTTC
.	.	TRBV7-2	TRBJ1-1	CASSLQASNTEAFF	TGTGCCAGCAGCCTACAGGCATCGAACACTGAAGCTTTCTTT
.	.	TRBV5-6	TRBJ1-5	CASIQVRTVRTFGQPQHF	TGTGCCAGCATCCAGGTAAGGACAGTCCGTACTTTCGGGCAGCCCCAGCATTTT
TRBD2	.	TRBV5-4	TRBJ2-5	CASSSTSGGAETQYF	TGTGCCAGCAGCTCGACTAGCGGGGGGGCGGAGACCCAGTACTTC
TRBD1	.	TRBV25-1	TRBJ1-1	CASSDGNRGRYTEAFF	TGTGCCAGCAGTGATGGTAACAGGGGTCGGTACACTGAAGCTTTCTTT
.	.	TRBV19	TRBJ2-1	CASSSGRSYNEQFF	TGTGCCAGTAGTAGCGGCCGTTCCTACAATGAGCAGTTCTTC
.	.	TRBV4-1	TRBJ1-6	CASSRPGTGANSPLHF	TGCGCCAGCAGCCGTCCCGGGACTGGGGCTAATTCACCCCTCCACTTT
TRBD1	.	TRBV6-5	TRBJ1-2	CASSTGQGLYGYTF	TGTGCCAGCAGTACAGGACAGGGCCTCTATGGCTACACCTTC
.	once	TRBV5-1	TRBJ1-2	CASSLVGNSGYTF	TGCGCCAGCAGCTTGGTCGGGAACAGCGGCTACACCTTC
.	.	TRBV4-1	TRBJ2-5	CASSSRGLGGETQYF	TGCGCCAGCAGCTCCCGGGGGCTGGGGGGGGAGACCCAGTACTTC
.	few	TRBV7-9	TRBJ2-2	CASSLRGGARTGELFF	TGTGCCAGCAGCTTACGTGGGGGGGCCCGAACCGGGGAGCTGTTTTTT
.	.	TRBV7-2	TRBJ1-5	CASSLDQGNNQPQHF	TGTGCCAGCAGCTTAGATCAGGGAAACAATCAGCCCCAGCATTTT
.	.	TRBV5-4	TRBJ2-1	CASSLRDNNEQFF	TGTGCCAGCAGCTTGCGGGACAACAATGAGCAGTTCTTC
TRBD2	.	TRBV13	TRBJ2-1	CASSPRTSGGPTEQFF	TGTGCCAGCAGCCCAAGGACTAGCGGGGGCCCTACCGAGCAGTTCTTC
.	.	TRBV5-6	TRBJ1-2	CASSQDSLGNYGYTF	TGTGCCAGCAGCCAAGACAGTTTGGGAAACTATGGCTACACCTTC
.	.	TRBV4-2	TRBJ1-4	CASSQGIANEKLFF	TGTGCCAGCAGCCAAGGTATTGCTAATGAAAAACTGTTTTTT
TRBD2	.	TRBV5-1	TRBJ2-2	CASSESSGDTGELFF	TGCGCCAGCAGTGAATCTAGCGGAGACACCGGGGAGCTGTTTTTT
.	.	TRBV11-3	TRBJ1-1	CASSSDSNTEAFF	TGTGCCAGCAGCTCCGACTCAAACACTGAAGCTTTCTTT
TRBD2	.	TRBV4-1	TRBJ2-3	CASSQEATSVKNTQYF	TGCGCCAGCAGCCAAGAGGCGACTAGCGTGAAAAATACGCAGTATTTT
TRBD2	.	TRBV27	TRBJ2-7	CASSTPQGGSYEQYF	TGTGCCAGCAGTACTCCTCAGGGAGGGTCCTACGAGCAGTACTTC
TRBD1	few	TRBV19	TRBJ1-5	CASSGGQFLSNQPQHF	TGTGCCAGTAGTGGGGGACAGTTCCTTAGCAATCAGCCCCAGCATTTT
TRBD2	.	TRBV7-2	TRBJ2-5	CASSLAWAGGQETQYF	TGTGCCAGCAGCTTAGCGTGGGCGGGGGGCCAAGAGACCCAGTACTTC
.	.	TRBV7-9	TRBJ1-2	CASSLDGTRNYGYTF	TGTGCCAGCAGCTTAGACGGGACAAGGAACTATGGCTACACCTTC
.	.	TRBV6-2/TRBV6-3	TRBJ2-7	CASSRDRIAGYEQYF	TGTGCCAGCAGCCGCGACAGGATAGCGGGCTACGAGCAGTACTTC
TRBD1	.	TRBV4-3	TRBJ2-1	CASSQGGDRAYNEQFF	TGCGCCAGCAGCCAAGGTGGGGACAGAGCTTACAATGAGCAGTTCTTC
TRBD1	.	TRBV29-1	TRBJ1-2	CSVALRTGPYGYTF	TGCAGCGTGGCTTTAAGGACAGGGCCGTATGGCTACACCTTC
TRBD1	.	TRBV27	TRBJ1-1	CASSLGQGADTEAFF	TGTGCCAGCAGTTTAGGACAGGGTGCAGACACTGAAGCTTTCTTT
.	.	TRBV7-9	TRBJ1-2	CASSLDSGSYGYTF	TGTGCCAGCAGCTTAGACTCAGGGTCATATGGCTACACCTTC
.	.	TRBV6-2/TRBV6-3	TRBJ1-3	CASSRDRQLGNTIYF	TGTGCCAGCAGTCGAGATCGACAGCTAGGAAACACCATATATTTT
TRBD1	.	TRBV19	TRBJ2-2	CASSIPGTGVNTGELFF	TGTGCCAGTAGTATACCTGGGACAGGGGTAAACACCGGGGAGCTGTTTTTT
TRBD2	.	TRBV5-4	TRBJ2-7	CASSSTGLSSEQYF	TGTGCCAGCAGCTCAACGGGACTATCATCCGAGCAGTACTTC